The rows below give T cell receptor beta chains drawn from one sample of a study of shared clonotypes between healthy human individuals. Only in-frame clones appear in the TCRdb table, and some are missing; sequencing was by immunoSEQ multiplex PCR. The sample has 450,000 to 600,000 clones; roughly 78% are singletons. The sequencing input was PBMCs. The receptors here all came from a woman aged 35 to 49 in good health. Some clones in this sample may be carry-over from other donors' samples. CDR3s include the opening cysteine and the closing phenylalanine or tryptophan. D genes are given only for firm matches. Part of the rows lack a size; the others show once, few, many or a class for expanded clones.

V	J	D	size	CDR3	DNA
TRBV7-8	TRBJ1-1	-	-	CASSLTPGAEAFF	TGTGCCAGCAGCCTCACCCCGGGAGCTGAAGCTTTCTTT
TRBV2	TRBJ2-2	-	few	CASSVGTNTGELFF	TGTGCCAGCAGTGTAGGTACGAACACCGGGGAGCTGTTTTTT
TRBV4-3	TRBJ2-7	TRBD1	-	CASSQDLQTGGRYEQYF	TGCGCCAGCAGCCAAGATCTTCAGACAGGGGGCCGCTACGAGCAGTACTTC
TRBV5-1	TRBJ2-1	TRBD2	-	CASSLGLAGANEQFF	TGCGCCAGCAGCTTGGGACTAGCGGGAGCTAATGAGCAGTTCTTC
TRBV18	TRBJ2-1	TRBD1	-	CASSPRDRPYNEQFF	TGTGCCAGCTCACCTAGGGACAGGCCCTACAATGAGCAGTTCTTC
TRBV7-9	TRBJ2-1	-	-	CASSLGVTLNEQFF	TGTGCCAGCAGCCTTGGGGTGACCCTCAATGAGCAGTTCTTC
TRBV4-3	TRBJ2-3	TRBD2	-	CASSQEIRGPGLDHYTQYF	TGCGCCAGCAGCCAAGAAATTCGAGGACCGGGACTAGACCATTATACGCAGTATTTT
TRBV7-3	TRBJ1-1	TRBD1	-	CASSLTGSGGSNTEAFF	TGTGCCAGCAGCTTAACTGGATCAGGGGGTTCGAACACTGAAGCTTTCTTT
TRBV9	TRBJ2-1	-	-	CASSSGSSYNEQFF	TGTGCCAGCAGCTCCGGAAGCTCCTACAATGAGCAGTTCTTC
TRBV28	TRBJ1-2	TRBD1	-	CASRPGGAGQRYTF	TGTGCCAGCAGACCAGGGGGCGCGGGGCAGCGCTACACCTTC
TRBV14	TRBJ2-1	TRBD2	-	CASSLHGLAGVRNEQFF	TGTGCCAGCAGCCTTCACGGACTAGCGGGAGTTCGGAATGAGCAGTTCTTC
TRBV7-2	TRBJ2-7	TRBD2	few	CASSSEAGPYEQYF	TGTGCCAGCAGCTCAGAAGCGGGACCCTACGAGCAGTACTTC
TRBV2	TRBJ1-1	-	-	CASSAGSVAFF	TGTGCCAGCAGTGCTGGATCGGTGGCTTTCTTT
TRBV19	TRBJ2-7	-	-	CASSIRTDYEQYF	TGTGCCAGTAGTATTAGGACAGACTACGAGCAGTACTTC
TRBV5-4	TRBJ1-4	-	-	CASSLGTTEKLFF	TGTGCCAGCAGCTTGGGGACAACTGAAAAACTGTTTTTT
TRBV28	TRBJ1-5	-	-	CASIFEPGTNQPQHF	TGTGCCAGCATCTTTGAACCGGGAACCAATCAGCCCCAGCATTTT
TRBV18	TRBJ2-7	-	-	CASSPSRDEQYF	TGTGCCAGCTCTCCCTCGCGGGACGAGCAGTACTTC
TRBV7-6	TRBJ2-5	TRBD1	-	CASSYIRTGGGETQYF	TGTGCCAGCAGCTATATCCGGACAGGGGGGGGAGAGACCCAGTACTTC
TRBV2	TRBJ2-3	-	-	CASMEVGGPTDTQYF	TGTGCCAGCATGGAAGTCGGGGGCCCCACAGATACGCAGTATTTT
TRBV9	TRBJ2-2	TRBD1	once	CASSGAGTAYTGELFF	TGTGCCAGCAGCGGAGCCGGGACAGCCTACACCGGGGAGCTGTTTTTT
TRBV28	TRBJ2-7	-	-	CASRLGPSYEQYF	TGTGCCAGCAGACTTGGCCCCTCCTACGAGCAGTACTTC
TRBV30	TRBJ2-2	TRBD2	-	CAWSVPGLRNTGELFF	TGTGCCTGGAGTGTTCCGGGACTAAGGAACACCGGGGAGCTGTTTTTT
TRBV23-1	TRBJ2-5	-	-	CASSPPETQYF	TGCGCCAGCAGCCCTCCAGAGACCCAGTACTTC
TRBV5-6	TRBJ2-3	-	-	CASSSTGSTDTQYF	TGTGCCAGCAGCTCAACAGGGAGCACAGATACGCAGTATTTT
TRBV19	TRBJ2-1	TRBD1	-	CASTDRVDYNEQFF	TGTGCCAGTACGGACAGGGTAGACTACAATGAGCAGTTCTTC
TRBV15	TRBJ2-2	TRBD2	-	CATSVLAGGAGELFF	TGTGCCACCAGCGTCCTAGCGGGAGGCGCCGGGGAGCTGTTTTTT
TRBV28	TRBJ2-2	-	-	CASGYGGGELFF	TGTGCCAGCGGCTATGGTGGCGGGGAGCTGTTTTTT
TRBV19	TRBJ2-1	-	-	CASSIRSTNNEQFF	TGTGCCAGTAGTATTCGGTCTACTAACAATGAGCAGTTCTTC
TRBV7-9	TRBJ2-3	TRBD2	-	CASSQGVGGSRSDTQYF	TGTGCCAGCAGCCAAGGAGTCGGCGGGAGTAGGTCAGATACGCAGTATTTT
TRBV30	TRBJ1-5	TRBD1	-	CAWSVLGGGQPQHF	TGTGCCTGGAGTGTACTAGGGGGCGGTCAGCCCCAGCATTTT
TRBV7-2	TRBJ2-1	TRBD2	-	CASSLDSGSRNEQFF	TGTGCCAGCAGCTTAGATAGCGGGAGCCGCAATGAGCAGTTCTTC
TRBV11-2	TRBJ1-1	-	-	CASSFGPNTEAFF	TGTGCCAGCAGCTTCGGACCCAACACTGAAGCTTTCTTT
TRBV29-1	TRBJ1-2	-	-	CRATGYDGYTF	TGCAGGGCAACGGGGTATGATGGCTACACCTTC
TRBV11-2	TRBJ2-1	-	-	CASSKSGFSYNEQFF	TGTGCCAGCAGCAAGTCAGGGTTCTCCTACAATGAGCAGTTCTTC
TRBV9	TRBJ1-1	-	-	CASSQRADGTEAFF	TGTGCCAGCAGCCAAAGGGCAGACGGCACTGAAGCTTTCTTT
TRBV5-4	TRBJ2-5	TRBD2	-	CASSVQGQGTLGLAGKTQYF	TGTGCCAGCAGCGTCCAGGGACAGGGGACCCTGGGACTAGCGGGAAAGACCCAGTACTTC
TRBV5-4	TRBJ1-5	-	-	CASSLGGGVSNQPQHF	TGTGCCAGCAGCTTGGGGGGGGGTGTTAGCAATCAGCCCCAGCATTTT
TRBV11-2	TRBJ2-2	-	-	CASSLHSGAGELFF	TGTGCCAGCAGCTTACACTCCGGGGCCGGGGAGCTGTTTTTT
TRBV9	TRBJ2-1	TRBD2	-	CASSVEMGTSGNDEQFF	TGTGCCAGCAGCGTAGAGATGGGCACTAGCGGGAATGATGAGCAGTTCTTC
TRBV6-6	TRBJ1-4	TRBD1	-	CASSTPDRGNEKLFF	TGTGCCAGCAGCACCCCCGACAGGGGGAATGAAAAACTGTTTTTT
TRBV6-6	TRBJ2-3	-	-	CASMPLRTDTQYF	TGTGCCAGCATGCCCCTCCGCACAGATACGCAGTATTTT
TRBV19	TRBJ1-5	-	-	CASSLNLYSNQPQHF	TGTGCCAGTAGCCTTAATCTCTACAGCAATCAGCCCCAGCATTTT
TRBV6-6	TRBJ2-7	TRBD2	-	CASSYSISGTYEQYF	TGTGCCAGCAGTTACTCGATCAGCGGGACCTACGAGCAGTACTTC
TRBV28	TRBJ1-3	-	-	CASNGGAGNTIYF	TGTGCCAGCAATGGAGGGGCCGGAAACACCATATATTTT
TRBV16	TRBJ2-7	-	-	CASSHDGVYEQYF	TGTGCCAGCAGCCATGACGGGGTCTACGAGCAGTACTTC
TRBV10-2	TRBJ2-7	TRBD2	-	CASRQREGPYEQYF	TGCGCCAGCAGGCAGCGGGAGGGCCCCTACGAGCAGTACTTC
TRBV7-8	TRBJ1-3	-	-	CASSFGTPGNTIYF	TGTGCCAGCAGCTTCGGGACTCCTGGAAACACCATATATTTT
TRBV27	TRBJ2-2	TRBD2	-	CASSYGRDTGELFF	TGTGCCAGCAGTTACGGGAGGGACACCGGGGAGCTGTTTTTT
TRBV4-2	TRBJ2-2	TRBD2	once	CASSPIAGDDTGELFF	TGTGCCAGCAGCCCGATAGCGGGAGATGACACCGGGGAGCTGTTTTTT
TRBV2	TRBJ2-1	TRBD1	few	CASSDWDRSYNEQFF	TGTGCCAGCAGTGACTGGGACAGGAGCTACAATGAGCAGTTCTTC
TRBV7-2	TRBJ1-3	-	-	CASSSTTSGNTIYF	TGTGCCAGCAGCTCAACAACGAGTGGAAACACCATATATTTT
TRBV5-6	TRBJ2-7	TRBD1	-	CASSLQGAPYEQYF	TGTGCCAGCAGTTTACAGGGGGCCCCCTACGAGCAGTACTTC
TRBV28	TRBJ2-2	TRBD2	-	CASSFLGLADPFSTNTGELFF	TGTGCCAGCAGTTTCCTGGGACTAGCGGACCCCTTCTCCACGAACACCGGGGAGCTGTTTTTT
TRBV7-2	TRBJ2-2	-	-	CASSQGRNTGELFF	TGTGCCAGCAGCCAGGGACGGAACACCGGGGAGCTGTTTTTT